This TCR beta chain derives from a study of control samples from healthy donors and cancer patients. The protocol was immunoSEQ multiplex PCR, while the TCRdb copy is restricted to in-frame clones and leaves out a portion. The table shows some 120,000 clones, with approximately 94% occurring only once. This clone showed up just once. The CDR3 spans 14 residues. Trimming took off 4 bases at V and 0 bases at J, with 9 bases between the two ends. The germline V gene encodes CDR1 SGHDT and CDR2 YYEEEE. The V and J genes are TRBV5-6 and TRBJ2-3; D ambiguous. This clonotype originated in a man aged 25 to 40 in good health. The specimen sequenced was blood. The CDR3 DNA reads TGTGCCAGCAGCGTCCTCAAAAGCACAGATACGCAGTATTTT. Encoded protein: CASSVLKSTDTQYF.